The 29 T cell receptor beta chains reported below all come from one sample, sequenced in a study of blood T cell repertoires in COVID-19. Clones were read by immunoSEQ multiplex PCR, and TCRdb kept only the in-frame ones, dropping some. The table includes 150,000 to 200,000 clones, roughly 89% detected once. Material: peripheral blood. These receptors came from a woman in her fifties or sixties with acute or convalescent COVID-19.

This clone was observed a few times. V usage is TRBV11-2 and J usage is TRBJ2-3; tentative D call: TRBD1 (6 bases). Germline values: CDR1 SGHAT, CDR2 FQNNGV. The CDR3 has 14 amino acids. Trimming left V 6 bases short and J 6 bases short, with 16 bases between. This CDR3 reads CASSFQGFGDTQYF. The CDR3, as DNA: TGTGCCAGCAGTTTTCAGGGGTTCGGGGATACGCAGTATTTT.

This clone was counted a single time. The chain uses TRBV9 and TRBJ2-7; D is unresolved. The CDR3 runs to 12 residues. From germline, CDR1 is SGDLS and CDR2 YYNGEE. Trimming left V 3 bases short and J 5 bases short, with 9 bases between. As DNA, the CDR3 is TGTGCCAGCAGCGACCCTCGGGACGAGCAGTACTTC. It yields the protein CASSDPRDEQYF.

This clone was seen a few times. The V and J genes are TRBV7-2 and TRBJ1-2; 9 bases are shared with TRBD1. Germline loops: CDR1 SGHTA, CDR2 FQGNSA. The CDR3 is 16 amino acids. V was pared by 4 bases and J by 7 bases, with 13 bases of the junction left unmatched. The CDR3 loop reads CASSSATGTGTGGYTF. The CDR3 DNA sequence: TGTGCCAGCAGCTCTGCCACCGGGACAGGGACGGGTGGCTACACCTTC. Drawing the rest from reference TRBV7-2 and TRBJ1-2, the complete variable domain is GAGVSQSPSNKVTEKGKDVELRCDPISGHTALYWYRQSLGQGLEFLIYFQGNSAPDKSGLPSDRFSAERTGGSVSTLTIQRTQQEDSAVYLCASSSATGTGTGGYTFGSGTRLTVV.

The chain is built from TRBV10-3 and TRBJ2-2; D ambiguous. CDR1 ENHRY and CDR2 SYGVKD come from the germline V gene. The CDR3 has 14 residues. The ends were cut back, 8 bases at V and 1 base at J, with 11 bases in the middle. In DNA, the CDR3 is TGTGCCATCCGAGCTGAGCTGAACACCGGGGAGCTGTTTTTT. Protein: CAIRAELNTGELFF.

This clone has only one observation. V gene TRBV3-1 (or the pseudogene TRBV3-2) combines with J gene TRBJ2-7; 7 bases match TRBD1. The CDR3 contains 16 residues. With V trimmed by 5 bases and J by 2 bases, 12 bases remained unmatched. From germline, CDR1 is LGHDT and CDR2 YNNKEL (reference sequence). CDR3 nucleotide sequence: TGTGCCAGCAGCGCCAGACAGGGCAGCTCCCCCTACGAGCAGTACTTC. This encodes CASSARQGSSPYEQYF.

The genes are TRBV3-1 (or the pseudogene TRBV3-2) and TRBJ1-5; D ambiguous. CDR1 and CDR2 (germline): LGHDT, YNNKEL (reference sequence). Deletions cut 1 base from V and 6 bases from J, with 10 bases between. CDR3 length: 14 residues. Here the CDR3 DNA reads TGTGCCAGCAGCCAAGGGCAGGCGGGTCAGCCCCAGCATTTT. This gives the protein CASSQGQAGQPQHF.

The CDR3 reads CASSRGRDTEAFF. CDR3 in DNA: TGCGCCAGCAGCCGGGGGAGGGACACTGAAGCTTTCTTT. This rearrangement joins TRBV4-1 to TRBJ1-1; the D gene is possibly TRBD1 (5 bases). Deletions cut 4 bases from V and 3 bases from J, with 9 bases between. Per the germline V gene, CDR1 is MGHRA and CDR2 is YSYEKL. This CDR3 contains 13 residues.

The chain uses TRBV11-3 and TRBJ1-1; TRBD1 matches 8 bases. Losses at the gene ends were 1 base for V and 4 bases for J; bases not matched to a gene: 8. This CDR3 contains 16 residues. In germline, CDR1 is SGHNT, CDR2 YENEEA. The CDR3 nucleotides are TGTGCCAGCAGCTTAGCCAATACAGGGGGGGGCACTGAAGCTTTCTTT. Amino acids: CASSLANTGGGTEAFF.

V and J are TRBV9 and TRBJ1-3; D possibly corresponds to TRBD1 (6 bases). There are 13 residues in the CDR3. The V and J ends lost 4 bases and 4 bases respectively, with 9 bases between them. Germline assignment: CDR1 SGDLS and CDR2 YYNGEE. CDR3: CASSPQGGNTIYF. The CDR3 region has the DNA TGTGCCAGCAGCCCCCAGGGGGGAAACACCATATATTTT.

The V call is TRBV5-1, the J call TRBJ2-5, with D maybe TRBD2 (6 bases). Germline CDR1 is SGHRS and CDR2 is YFSETQ. CDR3 length: 14 residues. V was pared by 5 bases and J by 5 bases, with 16 bases between. CDR3 nucleotides: TGCGCCAGCAGTCGGGACTCCCTCGGGGAGACCCAGTACTTC. Its translation: CASSRDSLGETQYF.

This clone was seen more than once but under ten times. This CDR3 is CASSLVGGADYEQYF. The CDR3 region has the DNA TGTGCCAGCAGCTTAGTTGGGGGCGCAGATTACGAGCAGTACTTC. This chain links TRBV7-6 with TRBJ2-7; D may be TRBD1 (6 bases). The CDR3 totals 15 residues. Germline loops: CDR1 SGHVS, CDR2 FNYEAQ. The V gene lost 1 base and the J gene lost 4 bases, with 14 bases spanning the gap.

This clone came up once. This chain joins TRBV10-3 and TRBJ2-2; 8 nucleotides match TRBD2. J gave up 0 bases and V 5 bases, and 2 bases lay outside the gene matches. The CDR3 runs to 15 residues. CDR1 and CDR2 from the germline V gene are ENHRY and SYGVKD. CDR3 region: CAISTSGPNTGELFF. CDR3 nucleotide sequence: TGTGCCATCAGTACTAGCGGCCCGAACACCGGGGAGCTGTTTTTT.

V gene TRBV6-1 combines with J gene TRBJ1-2; D possibly corresponds to TRBD1 (6 bases). Trimming cost V 2 bases and J 6 bases, with 13 bases left between them. The V gene's germline CDR1 is MNHNS and CDR2 SASEGT. The CDR3 is made up of 14 amino acids. In DNA form, the CDR3 reads TGTGCCAGCAGTGAACCCTACAGGGAGAATGGCTACACCTTC. It codes for CASSEPYRENGYTF.

The chain recombines TRBV24-1 with TRBJ1-6, with TRBD1 identical over 9 bases. The CDR3 is made up of 18 amino acids. Germline trimming cut 4 bases from V and 8 bases from J; bases unmatched to any gene: 14. Looked up from germline, CDR1 is KGHDR and CDR2 is SFDVKD. The CDR3: CATSDPGTGKVLDSPLHF. The CDR3, as DNA: TGTGCCACCAGTGACCCGGGGACAGGGAAAGTTTTGGATTCACCCCTCCACTTT.

The chain carries TRBV2 and TRBJ1-4; D unclear. Germline CDR1 is SNHLY and CDR2 is FYNNEI. The CDR3 consists of 14 residues. Trimming removed 4 bases at V and 4 bases at J, with 10 bases between. The CDR3 here is CASSGLQINEKLFF. CDR3 in DNA: TGTGCCAGCAGTGGTTTACAGATTAATGAAAAACTGTTTTTT.

In its sample, this clone was seen a few times. This specimen includes other DNA sequences encoding the same CDR3. This rearrangement joins TRBV4-3 to TRBJ2-7; D is uncertain. Germline V gene lookup returns CDR1 LGHNA and CDR2 YSLEER. Trimming removed 0 bases from V and 3 bases from J, with 3 bases in between. The CDR3 contains 12 residues. CDR3 loop: CASSQDGYEQYF. CDR3 DNA sequence: TGCGCCAGCAGCCAAGACGGCTACGAGCAGTACTTC.

The chain combines TRBV4-3 with TRBJ1-2; 8 bases are shared with TRBD1. Trimming took 1 base from V and 2 from J; bases not matched to a gene: 3. The CDR3 runs 15 residues. Germline V gives CDR1 LGHNA, CDR2 YSLEER. CDR3 sequence reads: CASSQVYRGNYGYTF. CDR3 sequence (DNA): TGCGCCAGCAGCCAAGTGTACAGGGGGAACTATGGCTACACCTTC.

The chain employs TRBV27 and TRBJ2-7, with unresolved D. V lost 5 bases to trimming and J lost 0 bases, with 14 bases between them. Germline CDR1 and CDR2: MNHEY and SMNVEV (reference sequence). CDR3 size: 15 residues. The chain's CDR3 is CASSRHADRSYEQYF. DNA of the CDR3: TGTGCCAGCAGTAGACACGCCGATCGCTCCTACGAGCAGTACTTC.

The CDR3 sequence: CASSPTGTSNQPQHF. DNA of the CDR3: TGTGCCAGCAGCCCCACAGGGACGAGCAATCAGCCCCAGCATTTT. The V call is TRBV28, the J call TRBJ1-5, with D perhaps TRBD1 (6 bases). V lost 6 bases and J 1 base, leaving 13 bases between the germline ends. The germline gives CDR1 MDHEN, CDR2 SYDVKM. This CDR3 is built from 15 residues.

The chain is built from TRBV7-9 and TRBJ2-7; TRBD1 is a possible D gene (5 bases). This CDR3 contains 16 residues. Germline lookup yields CDR1 SEHNR and CDR2 FQNEAQ (reference sequence). V was trimmed by 1 base and J by 0 bases, leaving 13 bases between them. The CDR3 is CASSLGQGRLSYEQYF. As DNA, the CDR3 is TGTGCCAGCAGCTTAGGGCAGGGTCGCCTCTCCTACGAGCAGTACTTC.

The V gene is TRBV19, the J gene TRBJ1-2; unclear D gene. CDR3 size: 16 residues. CDR1 and CDR2 from the germline V gene are LNHDA and SQIVND (reference sequence). V was cut by 6 bases and J by 3 bases, with 20 bases left in between. This chain's CDR3 is CASSPFIWGEDYGYTF. The CDR3 DNA reads as TGTGCCAGTAGCCCTTTCATTTGGGGAGAGGACTATGGCTACACCTTC.

The V gene is TRBV19, the J gene TRBJ2-5; a weak D match, TRBD2 (6 bases). CDR1 and CDR2 (germline): LNHDA, SQIVND (reference sequence). The ends were cut back, 6 bases at V and 4 bases at J, with 18 bases in the middle. This CDR3 region has 15 residues. CDR3: CASSTTGGGTETQYF. In DNA form, the CDR3 reads TGTGCCAGTAGCACCACCGGTGGGGGGACAGAGACCCAGTACTTC.

CDR3 protein: CASSLGQGDSPLHF. CDR3 nucleotide sequence: TGTGCCAGTAGCCTAGGACAGGGGGATTCACCCCTCCACTTT. The V call is TRBV19, the J call TRBJ1-6; 10 bases fit TRBD1. Trimming took 6 bases from V and 8 from J; bases not matched to a gene: 4. The CDR3 consists of 14 residues. The germline CDR1 and CDR2 sequences are LNHDA and SQIVND (reference sequence).

This clone was found once. The chain carries TRBV10-3 and TRBJ2-5; a possible D gene is TRBD1 (6 bases). The CDR3 runs to 15 residues. The germline CDR1 and CDR2 sequences are ENHRY and SYGVKD. V was trimmed by 3 bases and J by 5 bases, leaving 16 bases between them. The CDR3 reads CAISDYRVLGETQYF. In DNA form, the CDR3 reads TGTGCCATCAGTGATTACAGGGTCCTGGGGGAGACCCAGTACTTC.

The table lists this clone with a count of one. The J gene is TRBJ2-2, the V gene TRBV24-1; 12 bases are shared with TRBD2. Germline loops: CDR1 KGHDR, CDR2 SFDVKD. J lost 2 bases, V lost 4 bases, and 10 bases had no gene match. The length of the CDR3 is 19 residues. The CDR3 nucleotides read TGTGCCACCAGTGACTCAAAAGCTAGCGGGGGGGTTAACACCGGGGAGCTGTTTTTT. Its translation is CATSDSKASGGVNTGELFF.

The chain employs TRBV5-4 and TRBJ1-1; D is unresolved. Germline-derived CDR1 and CDR2 are SGHNT and YYREEE (reference sequence). The length of the CDR3 is 13 residues. The ends were cut back, 2 bases at V and 0 bases at J, with 5 bases in the middle. The CDR3 protein is CASSFDMNTEAFF. CDR3 DNA sequence: TGTGCCAGCAGCTTTGACATGAACACTGAAGCTTTCTTT. The variable domain in full, with the rest retrieved from reference TRBV5-4 and TRBJ1-1, is ETGVTQSPTHLIKTRGQQVTLRCSSQSGHNTVSWYQQALGQGPQFIFQYYREEENGRGNFPPRFSGLQFPNYSSELNVNALELDDSALYLCASSFDMNTEAFFGQGTRLTVV.

This clone appeared once. V is TRBV21-1 and J is TRBJ2-3; the table names TRBD2, a call not compared with the DNA. TRBV21-1 is classified as a pseudogene. The CDR3 totals 19 residues. CDR3 DNA: TGTGCCAGCAGCAGAGTTTATAGGACTACGCTCGGAGGCACAGATACGCAGTATTTT. It encodes CASSRVYRTTLGGTDTQYF.

The rearrangement uses TRBV7-6 and TRBJ2-5; D unresolved. CDR1 and CDR2 from the germline V gene are SGHVS and FNYEAQ. The CDR3 length is 16 residues. Between the trimmed V and J ends, which lost 5 bases and 4 bases, there was a span of 20 bases. CDR3 in amino acids: CASSHPGLYPIETQYF. The CDR3 nucleotides read TGTGCCAGCAGCCATCCCGGTCTGTATCCTATAGAGACCCAGTACTTC.

The chain has TRBV6-5 and TRBJ1-1, with TRBD1 as a possible D gene (5 bases). The CDR3 spans 14 residues. V shed 6 bases and J shed 1 base, with 12 bases lying between them. Germline V CDR1 and CDR2: MNHEY, SVGAGI. CDR3 nucleotides: TGTGCCAGCAGGTTAGGGGTACGGAACACTGAAGCTTTCTTT. It specifies CASRLGVRNTEAFF.